This T cell receptor (beta chain) comes out of a study of blood T cells in healthy people across ages. Study observations and caveats: Compared with aged donors, long-lived donors showed fewer expanded clones, suggesting selection. The study found TCR beta diversity correlated strongly with naive T cell percentage.

V shed 0 bases and J shed 5 bases, with 14 bases lying between them. The CDR3 is 15 amino acids. CDR1 is DFQATT, CDR2 SNEGSKA, per germline (reference sequence). In the case of this clonotype: Its antigen is unknown. A much larger clone differs by one base, so this may be a read error.

The second PCR ran about 6 to 11 cycles with a sample-barcoded 5' primer and J-beta primers. TCRdb redid the calling of the 5' RACE reads with MiXCR, one entry per CDR3 protein. The sample has some 370,000 distinct CDR3 sequences; approximately 47% are singletons. The source is a man between 60 and 70 years old in good health. The rearrangement links TRBV20-1 to TRBJ2-1; possibly TRBD1 for D (6 bases). Sequenced input: blood. The CDR3 region is CSAREQRGQNNEQFF. CDR3 coding DNA: TGCAGTGCTAGAGAGCAACGCGGACAGAACAATGAGCAGTTCTTC.